The clone carrying this T cell receptor beta chain was picked up a small number of times. Sample-barcoded 5' priming and a J-beta primer mix drove a second PCR of 7 to 11 cycles. One entry per CDR3 protein results from TCRdb running MiXCR on the 5' RACE reads. The table lists about a million distinct CDR3 sequences, roughly 51% of them singletons. Total RNA amounts of at least 6 micrograms were extracted per sample. The data originate from a study of blood T cells in healthy people across ages. Germline V gene sequence: CDR1 MNHNY, CDR2 SVGAGI (reference sequence). This CDR3 region has 17 residues. V trimming: 0 bases; J trimming: 5 bases; junction bases outside the gene matches: 10.

Sequencing used blood. The receptor's source is a woman aged 60 to 75 in good health. The chain carries TRBV6-6 and TRBJ2-5, with 9 bases that match TRBD2. The CDR3 region has the DNA TGTGCCAGCAGTTACTCGAACCCCGGGACTAGCAGTGAGACCCAGTACTTC. Its protein product is CASSYSNPGTSSETQYF.